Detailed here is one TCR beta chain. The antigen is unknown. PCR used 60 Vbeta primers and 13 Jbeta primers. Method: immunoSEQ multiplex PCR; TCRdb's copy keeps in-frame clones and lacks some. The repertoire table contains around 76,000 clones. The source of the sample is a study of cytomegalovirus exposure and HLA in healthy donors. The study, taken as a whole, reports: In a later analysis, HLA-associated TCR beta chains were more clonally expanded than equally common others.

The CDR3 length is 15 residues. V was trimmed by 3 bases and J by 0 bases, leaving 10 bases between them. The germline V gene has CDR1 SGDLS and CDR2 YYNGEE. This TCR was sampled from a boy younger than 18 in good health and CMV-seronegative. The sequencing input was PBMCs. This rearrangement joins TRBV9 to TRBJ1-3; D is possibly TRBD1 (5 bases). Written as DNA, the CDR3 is TGTGCCAGCAGCGCGACAGCTTACTCTGGAAACACCATATATTTT. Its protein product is CASSATAYSGNTIYF. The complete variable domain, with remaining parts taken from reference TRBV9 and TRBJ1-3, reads DSGVTQTPKHLITATGQRVTLRCSPRSGDLSVYWYQQSLDQGLQFLIQYYNGEERAKGNILERFSAQQFPDLHSELNLSSLELGDSALYFCASSATAYSGNTIYFGEGSWLTVV.